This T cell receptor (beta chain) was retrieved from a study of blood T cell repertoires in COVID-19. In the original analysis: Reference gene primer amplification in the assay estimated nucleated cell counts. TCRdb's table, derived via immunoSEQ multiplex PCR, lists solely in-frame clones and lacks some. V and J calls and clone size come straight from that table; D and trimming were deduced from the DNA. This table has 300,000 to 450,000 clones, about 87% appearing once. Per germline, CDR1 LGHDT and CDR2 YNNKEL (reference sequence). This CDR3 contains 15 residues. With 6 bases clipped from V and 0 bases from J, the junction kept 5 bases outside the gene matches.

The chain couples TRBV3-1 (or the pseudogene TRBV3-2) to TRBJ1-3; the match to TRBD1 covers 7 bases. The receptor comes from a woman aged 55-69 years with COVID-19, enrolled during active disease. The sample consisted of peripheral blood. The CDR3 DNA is TGTGCCAGCAGTCGACAGGGCGGCTCTGGAAACACCATATATTTT. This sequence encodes CASSRQGGSGNTIYF.